This passage covers 32 T cell receptor beta chains from one sample sequenced in a study of early T cells in non-severe SARS-CoV-2 infection. TCRdb used MiXCR to reprocess the 5' RACE reads, holding one entry per CDR3 protein. The table records over 70,000 distinct CDR3 sequences, 13% to 15% of them present only once. Material for sequencing was whole blood. Receptors originate from an adult who was a healthcare worker with PCR-confirmed SARS-CoV-2 infection or an uninfected control (not recorded which).

The table lists this clonotype with a few counts. V is TRBV14 and J is TRBJ2-3, with a possible D match to TRBD1 (6 bases). There are 14 residues in the CDR3. Germline V gene data show CDR1 as SGHDN and CDR2 as FVKESK. Trimming stripped 1 base from V and 4 bases from J, with 9 bases between. CDR3 amino acids: CASSQVQGSDTQYF. The CDR3 coding sequence is TGTGCCAGCAGCCAAGTCCAGGGGTCAGATACGCAGTATTTT.

The chain carries TRBV6-5 and TRBJ2-7; D is undetermined. V was trimmed by 0 bases and J by 2 bases, leaving 8 bases between them. The germline V gene encodes CDR1 MNHEY and CDR2 SVGAGI. This CDR3 comprises 14 residues. CDR3 sequence (DNA): TGTGCCAGCAGTTACTCAGGTGACCCCTACGAGCAGTACTTC. Its translation is CASSYSGDPYEQYF.

V and J are TRBV5-1 and TRBJ2-1; 11 positions match TRBD2. The CDR3 is 17 residues long. The V gene end was trimmed by 3 bases and the J gene end by 2 bases; junction bases not matched to a gene: 7. Germline assignment: CDR1 SGHRS and CDR2 YFSETQ. CDR3 sequence (DNA): TGCGCCAGCAGCTCACCCCTAGCGGGAGGCCCCTACAATGAGCAGTTCTTC. Translating it yields CASSSPLAGGPYNEQFF.

This clonotype was counted between two and nine times. CDR3 amino acids: CSARTGGGLSTDTQYF. The DNA of the CDR3 is TGCAGCGCGCGGACAGGGGGCGGATTAAGCACAGATACGCAGTATTTT. This rearrangement joins TRBV29-1 to TRBJ2-3; 11 nucleotides line up with TRBD1. The germline CDR1 and CDR2 sequences are SQVTM and ANQGSEA. The CDR3 loop spans 16 amino acids. V was pared by 7 bases and J by 0 bases, with 9 bases of the junction left unmatched.

In its sample, this clonotype was seen a few times. The chain's CDR3 is CSVGADTQYF. The CDR3 bases are TGCAGCGTCGGTGCAGATACGCAGTATTTT. The chain carries TRBV29-1 and TRBJ2-3; D not certain. From germline, CDR1 is SQVTM and CDR2 ANQGSEA. The length of the CDR3 is 10 residues. The V end was cut by 6 bases, the J end by 4 bases, with 5 bases between.

The CDR3 protein is CASSSSGTGRTGELFF. CDR3 bases: TGTGCCAGCAGTTCCTCCGGGACGGGCCGCACCGGGGAGCTGTTTTTT. The rearrangement joins TRBV6-2 or TRBV6-3 to TRBJ2-2, with D perhaps assigned TRBD1 or TRBD2 (5 bases each). The CDR3 is 16 residues long. Germline V gene lookup returns CDR1 MNHEY and CDR2 SVGEGT. V was cut by 4 bases and J by 4 bases, with 16 bases left in between.

The V and J genes are TRBV3-1 and TRBJ1-5; 7 positions agree with TRBD1. Trimming at V came to 2 bases and at J to 7 bases, leaving 2 bases not matched to a gene. The germline V gene has CDR1 LGHDT and CDR2 YNNKEL (reference sequence). This CDR3 is 13 amino acids long. CDR3 residues: CASSQIRGQPQHF. The CDR3 coding sequence is TGTGCCAGCAGCCAAATCAGGGGGCAGCCCCAGCATTTT. Together with reference TRBV3-1 and TRBJ1-5, the CDR3 gives the full variable domain: DTAVSQTPKYLVTQMGNDKSIKCEQNLGHDTMYWYKQDSKKFLKIMFSYNNKELIINETVPNRFSPKSPDKAHLNLHINSLELGDSAVYFCASSQIRGQPQHFGDGTRLSIL.

This clonotype has only a few counts. The CDR3 DNA reads TGCGCCAGCAGCTTGTTGCTGGACAGCCAAACCTCTGGGGCCAACGTCCTGACTTTC. This encodes CASSLLLDSQTSGANVLTF. V gene TRBV5-1 combines with J gene TRBJ2-6, with D possibly matching TRBD1 (6 bases). Germline values: CDR1 SGHRS, CDR2 YFSETQ. The CDR3 totals 19 residues. The V gene lost 1 base and the J gene lost 0 bases, with 17 bases spanning the gap.

At least ten counts were recorded for this clonotype. The chain has TRBV29-1 and TRBJ1-1; D may be TRBD1 (6 bases). Trimming took 7 bases from V and 10 from J, leaving 25 bases between them. The germline V gene has CDR1 SQVTM and CDR2 ANQGSEA. This CDR3 contains 14 residues. The CDR3 reads CSARTVTIAEGAFF. CDR3 sequence (DNA): TGCAGCGCCAGGACAGTTACAATCGCTGAAGGAGCTTTCTTT.

There are a few counts of this clonotype. The chain joins TRBV2 to TRBJ1-4; D not resolved. V lost 8 bases to trimming and J lost 0 bases, with 7 bases between them. The CDR3 contains 13 residues. The germline V gene has CDR1 SNHLY and CDR2 FYNNEI. The CDR3 nucleotides read TGTGCCAGCGTGTGGGCAACTAATGAAAAACTGTTTTTT. Translation gives CASVWATNEKLFF. The whole variable domain, filled in from reference TRBV2 and TRBJ1-4, reads EPEVTQTPSHQVTQMGQEVILRCVPISNHLYFYWYRQILGQKVEFLVSFYNNEISEKSEIFDDQFSVERPDGSNFTLKIRSTKLEDSAMYFCASVWATNEKLFFGSGTQLSVL.

The CDR3 reads CASSRLGLLETQYF. As DNA, the CDR3 is TGCGCCAGCAGCCGCCTGGGACTTCTCGAGACCCAGTACTTC. This chain uses TRBV4-1 with TRBJ2-5; possible D gene TRBD2, 6 bases. V was clipped by 4 bases and J by 5 bases, with 14 bases between them. The CDR3 sequence is 14 residues long. The germline CDR1 and CDR2 sequences are MGHRA and YSYEKL.

The rearrangement uses TRBV20-1 and TRBJ1-3; 8 nucleotides align to TRBD1. Unmatched junction bases numbered 6, after V lost 4 bases and J lost 1 base. Germline-derived CDR1 and CDR2 are DFQATT and SNEGSKA (reference sequence). The CDR3 has 15 residues. The CDR3 here is CSATDQGASGNTIYF. CDR3 in DNA: TGCAGTGCTACTGATCAGGGGGCTTCTGGAAACACCATATATTTT.

The gene calls are TRBV6-2 or TRBV6-3 and TRBJ2-3, with D perhaps matching TRBD2 (6 bases). V shed 2 bases and J shed 6 bases, with 15 bases lying between them. Germline CDR1 reads MNHEY; CDR2 reads SVGEGT. The length of the CDR3 is 15 residues. CDR3 in amino acids: CASSYGAGGLDTQYF. The CDR3 DNA reads as TGTGCCAGCAGTTACGGGGCTGGAGGGCTCGATACGCAGTATTTT.

The chain recombines TRBV12-3 or TRBV12-4 with TRBJ2-1, with D possibly TRBD2 on 6 matching bases. Trimming stripped 3 bases from V and 1 base from J, with 10 bases between. The CDR3 loop spans 15 amino acids. The CDR3 spells CASSLLRESYNEQFF. The CDR3 nucleotides are TGTGCCAGCAGTTTGTTACGGGAGTCCTACAATGAGCAGTTCTTC.

This clonotype showed up just a few times. The chain employs TRBV7-9 and TRBJ2-7; 8 nucleotides align to TRBD1. The CDR3 consists of 16 residues. V lost 0 bases to trimming and J lost 3 bases; unmatched junction nucleotides: 7. Germline-derived CDR1 and CDR2 are SEHNR and FQNEAQ (reference sequence). The CDR3 spells CASSLAWTGIYYEQYF. CDR3 in DNA: TGTGCCAGCAGCTTAGCCTGGACAGGGATTTACTACGAGCAGTACTTC.

The sample holds one count of this clonotype. The chain couples TRBV7-2 to TRBJ1-3; the D is unclear. Per the germline V gene, CDR1 is SGHTA and CDR2 is FQGNSA. CDR3 length equals 15 residues. V was trimmed by 2 bases and J by 0 bases, leaving 8 bases between them. The CDR3 loop is CASSLRSASGNTIYF. The CDR3 DNA reads as TGTGCCAGCAGCTTACGCTCGGCCTCTGGAAACACCATATATTTT.

V usage is TRBV28 and J usage is TRBJ1-4; tentative D call: TRBD1 (6 bases). The CDR3 contains 15 residues. The germline CDR1 and CDR2 sequences are MDHEN and SYDVKM. Trimming shortened V by 5 bases and J by 0 bases, and 10 bases separated the two germline ends. CDR3 region: CASSPRGATNEKLFF. CDR3 in DNA: TGTGCCAGCAGTCCAAGGGGGGCAACTAATGAAAAACTGTTTTTT.

This rearrangement joins TRBV2 to TRBJ2-1; 11 nucleotides agree with TRBD2. Germline values: CDR1 SNHLY, CDR2 FYNNEI. This CDR3 contains 15 residues. After removal of 6 bases from V and 7 bases from J, the junction contained 8 bases not matched to a gene. The CDR3 loop is CASRKASGRRNEQFF. The CDR3 DNA follows: TGTGCCAGCAGGAAGGCTAGCGGGAGGAGGAATGAGCAGTTCTTC.

This clonotype was counted a single time. V gene TRBV10-3 combines with J gene TRBJ2-5, with TRBD1 as a possible D gene (5 bases). The germline V gene has CDR1 ENHRY and CDR2 SYGVKD. The CDR3 length is 13 residues. V shed 4 bases and J shed 5 bases, with 11 bases lying between them. The CDR3 loop is CAISAQDRETQYF. The CDR3 region has the DNA TGTGCCATCAGTGCACAGGATAGGGAGACCCAGTACTTC.

The rearrangement uses TRBV9 and TRBJ1-6; D possibly corresponds to TRBD1 (6 bases). V lost 3 bases to trimming and J lost 10 bases, with 20 bases between them. Looked up from germline, CDR1 is SGDLS and CDR2 is YYNGEE. The CDR3 covers 16 residues. The CDR3 region has the DNA TGTGCCAGCAGCGCTCAACCTATAGGGGGGCAATCACCCCTCCACTTT. Residues: CASSAQPIGGQSPLHF.

The sample holds many counts of this clonotype. The rearrangement uses TRBV7-9 and TRBJ2-7; 9 bases map to TRBD1. Germline trimming cut 5 bases from V and 5 bases from J; bases unmatched to any gene: 7. The CDR3 runs to 14 residues. CDR1 and CDR2 (germline): SEHNR, FQNEAQ (reference sequence). The CDR3 loop reads CASSPGTGRHEQYF. The CDR3 nucleotides read TGTGCCAGCAGCCCCGGGACAGGGCGGCACGAGCAGTACTTC.

This clonotype was picked up a small number of times. This chain uses TRBV5-1 with TRBJ1-5; the D is unclear. Germline CDR1 and CDR2: SGHRS and YFSETQ. The CDR3 runs to 13 residues. Trimming took off 2 bases at V and 2 bases at J, with 5 bases between the two ends. CDR3 amino acids: CASSFFGNQPQHF. The CDR3 region has the DNA TGCGCCAGCAGCTTCTTCGGCAATCAGCCCCAGCATTTT.

This chain connects TRBV4-1 to TRBJ2-6; D gene uncertain. In germline, CDR1 is MGHRA, CDR2 YSYEKL. The CDR3 is 14 residues long. With 9 bases removed from V and 0 bases from J, the gap between germline ends came to 9 bases. The CDR3 DNA reads as TGCGCCAGAGGAGAGGACTCTGGGGCCAACGTCCTGACTTTC. This translates into CARGEDSGANVLTF.

This clonotype was counted a few times. The V call is TRBV7-9, the J call TRBJ2-2; 11 bases agree with TRBD2. Germline CDR1 and CDR2: SEHNR and FQNEAQ (reference sequence). The V gene end was trimmed by 5 bases and the J gene end by 2 bases; junction bases not matched to a gene: 4. The CDR3 length is 16 residues. CDR3 region: CASSTGTSGNTGELFF. The CDR3 DNA is TGTGCCAGCAGCACCGGGACTAGCGGAAACACCGGGGAGCTGTTTTTT.

Ten or more counts support this clonotype. The chain joins TRBV14 to TRBJ2-1; D unresolved. V gave up 0 bases and J gave up 9 bases, with 18 bases separating them. The CDR3 runs to 16 residues. Germline CDR1 SGHDN, CDR2 FVKESK. CDR3 protein: CASSQDLPNTASEQFF. The CDR3 DNA follows: TGTGCCAGCAGCCAAGATCTGCCGAACACCGCAAGTGAGCAGTTCTTC. Together with reference TRBV14 and TRBJ2-1, the CDR3 gives the full variable domain: EAGVTQFPSHSVIEKGQTVTLRCDPISGHDNLYWYRRVMGKEIKFLLHFVKESKQDESGMPNNRFLAERTGGTYSTLKVQPAELEDSGVYFCASSQDLPNTASEQFFGPGTRLTVL.

This clonotype was seen more than once but under ten times. The gene calls are TRBV11-2 and TRBJ2-7; D is perhaps TRBD1 (6 bases). Deletions cut 3 bases from V and 5 bases from J, with 14 bases between. Germline-derived CDR1 and CDR2 are SGHAT and FQNNGV. The CDR3 is 14 residues long. CDR3 nucleotide sequence: TGTGCCAGCAGCTTGGTACAGGGAAGCAACGAGCAGTACTTC. This translates into CASSLVQGSNEQYF.

This clonotype was detected a few times. The genes are TRBV5-1 and TRBJ1-1; perhaps TRBD1 as D (5 bases). Trimming shortened V by 4 bases and J by 0 bases, and 10 bases separated the two germline ends. This CDR3 is 14 amino acids long. In germline, CDR1 is SGHRS, CDR2 YFSETQ. This CDR3 is CASSLDRMNTEAFF. CDR3 nucleotides: TGCGCCAGCAGCCTAGACAGAATGAACACTGAAGCTTTCTTT. Together with reference TRBV5-1 and TRBJ1-1, the CDR3 gives the full variable domain: KAGVTQTPRYLIKTRGQQVTLSCSPISGHRSVSWYQQTPGQGLQFLFEYFSETQRNKGNFPGRFSGRQFSNSRSEMNVSTLELGDSALYLCASSLDRMNTEAFFGQGTRLTVV.

This clonotype was detected a few times. The chain links TRBV29-1 to TRBJ2-1, with 7 bases matching TRBD2. V was clipped by 7 bases and J by 9 bases; unmatched bases: 3. The CDR3 loop spans 10 amino acids. Germline-derived CDR1 and CDR2 are SQVTM and ANQGSEA. CDR3 loop: CSAGEGEQFF. As DNA, the CDR3 is TGCAGCGCCGGGGAGGGTGAGCAGTTCTTC.

This clonotype was counted between two and nine times. The chain is built from TRBV6-6 and TRBJ2-6, with 8 positions matching TRBD1. J lost 2 bases, V lost 6 bases, and 6 bases had no gene match. This CDR3 is 16 amino acids long. Germline lookup yields CDR1 MNHNY and CDR2 SVGAGI (reference sequence). This chain's CDR3 is CASRDRVFTGANVLTF. Written as DNA, the CDR3 is TGTGCCAGCAGGGACAGGGTATTCACTGGGGCCAACGTCCTGACTTTC.

The chain has TRBV3-1 and TRBJ1-1; D call uncertain. Germline-derived CDR1 and CDR2 are LGHDT and YNNKEL (reference sequence). Trimming took off 5 bases at V and 3 bases at J, with 10 bases between the two ends. The CDR3 has 13 amino acids. The CDR3 reads CASSIQRDTEAFF. Written as DNA, the CDR3 is TGTGCCAGCAGCATTCAGAGGGACACTGAAGCTTTCTTT.

The J gene is TRBJ1-5, the V gene TRBV21-1; the DNA was not used to check the table's D call, TRBD1. TRBV21-1 is shown as a pseudogene. The CDR3 has 13 amino acids. CDR3 loop: CASSKNQGQPQHF. The CDR3 region has the DNA TGTGCCAGCAGCAAAAATCAGGGACAGCCCCAGCATTTT.

The J gene is TRBJ2-3, the V gene TRBV13, with 11 bases matching TRBD2. The CDR3 covers 16 residues. Per the germline V gene, CDR1 is PRHDT and CDR2 is FYEKMQ (reference sequence). Trimming at V came to 4 bases and at J to 5 bases, leaving 8 bases not matched to a gene. CDR3 nucleotide sequence: TGTGCCAGCAGCTGGGGACTAGCGGATCGAGGAGATACGCAGTATTTT. Translating gives CASSWGLADRGDTQYF.